This passage covers 13 T cell receptor beta chains from one sample sequenced in a study of blood T cell repertoires in COVID-19. Clones were read by immunoSEQ multiplex PCR, and TCRdb kept only the in-frame ones, dropping some. The sample consists of some 300,000 clones, around 86% of them appearing once. Sequencing was performed on peripheral blood. Receptor source: a man between 65 and 85 years old with acute or convalescent COVID-19.

J is TRBJ1-4 and V is TRBV5-1, with D possibly being TRBD1 (6 bases). From germline, CDR1 is SGHRS and CDR2 YFSETQ. The ends were cut back, 0 bases at V and 7 bases at J, with 7 bases in the middle. The CDR3 runs 13 residues. In nucleotides, the CDR3 is TGCGCCAGCAGCTTGGGACAGGTTGAAAAACTGTTTTTT. Residues: CASSLGQVEKLFF. The variable domain in full, with the rest retrieved from reference TRBV5-1 and TRBJ1-4, is KAGVTQTPRYLIKTRGQQVTLSCSPISGHRSVSWYQQTPGQGLQFLFEYFSETQRNKGNFPGRFSGRQFSNSRSEMNVSTLELGDSALYLCASSLGQVEKLFFGSGTQLSVL.

This clone showed up many times. This chain joins TRBV4-2 and TRBJ1-2; maybe TRBD1 (6 bases). The germline V and J ends were trimmed by 3 bases and 6 bases, with 11 bases remaining between them. The CDR3 sequence is 13 residues long. CDR1 LGHNA and CDR2 YNFKEQ come from the germline V gene. CDR3 DNA sequence: TGTGCCAGCAGCCACTTGGGGGCTAATGGCTACACCTTC. The encoded protein is CASSHLGANGYTF.

The V gene is TRBV5-1, the J gene TRBJ1-1, with a weak D call TRBD1 (6 bases). Germline lookup yields CDR1 SGHRS and CDR2 YFSETQ. The CDR3 runs to 14 residues. Between the trimmed V and J ends, which lost 2 bases and 3 bases, there was a span of 11 bases. CDR3 protein: CASSFVEGDTEAFF. CDR3 nucleotide sequence: TGCGCCAGCAGCTTCGTCGAGGGGGACACTGAAGCTTTCTTT.

The chain joins TRBV12-3 or TRBV12-4 to TRBJ1-2; no definite D call. The CDR3 runs to 13 residues. Trimming removed 6 bases from V and 8 bases from J, with 16 bases in between. The CDR3 reads CASSRRRVGGYTF. CDR3 sequence (DNA): TGTGCCAGCAGCCGCAGGAGGGTCGGAGGCTACACCTTC.

This clone showed up just a few times. CDR3 DNA: TGTGCCAGCAGCTTAGAGATGGCCAGTACGATATATTTT. This translates into CASSLEMASTIYF. The chain carries TRBV7-8 and TRBJ1-3; D gene ambiguous. From germline, CDR1 is SGHVS and CDR2 FQNEAQ. V lost 1 base, J lost 13 bases, and 14 bases lay in between. This CDR3 has 13 residues. The full variable domain, with the rest looked up from reference TRBV7-8 and TRBJ1-3, is GAGVSQSPRYKVAKRGQDVALRCDPISGHVSLFWYQQALGQGPEFLTYFQNEAQLDKSGLPSDRFFAERPEGSVSTLKIQRTQQEDSAVYLCASSLEMASTIYFGEGSWLTVV.

This chain uses TRBV11-3 with TRBJ1-1, with unresolved D. CDR3 length: 13 residues. Germline CDR1 SGHNT, CDR2 YENEEA. The V and J ends lost 1 base and 6 bases respectively, with 9 bases between them. CDR3 sequence: CASSLGSGAEAFF. CDR3 nucleotides: TGTGCCAGCAGCTTAGGGAGCGGCGCTGAAGCTTTCTTT. The variable domain in full, with the rest retrieved from reference TRBV11-3 and TRBJ1-1, is EAGVVQSPRYKIIEKKQPVAFWCNPISGHNTLYWYLQNLGQGPELLIRYENEEAVDDSQLPKDRFSAERLKGVDSTLKIQPAELGDSAVYLCASSLGSGAEAFFGQGTRLTVV.

The rearrangement uses TRBV6-2 or TRBV6-3 and TRBJ2-1; TRBD2 matches at 10 bases. Trimming took 4 bases from V and 4 from J; bases not matched to a gene: 10. Germline V gene lookup returns CDR1 MNHEY and CDR2 SVGEGT. The CDR3 has 17 amino acids. The CDR3 sequence: CASSSPLGSGRYNEQFF. The CDR3 region has the DNA TGTGCCAGCAGTTCCCCCCTTGGTAGCGGGAGGTACAATGAGCAGTTCTTC.

The chain recombines TRBV2 with TRBJ2-1; possibly TRBD2 for D (6 bases). Between the trimmed V and J ends, which lost 2 bases and 15 bases, there was a span of 17 bases. CDR1 and CDR2 (germline): SNHLY, FYNNEI. This CDR3 is built from 13 residues. Here the CDR3 reads CASSENGAGRPFF. CDR3 sequence (DNA): TGTGCCAGCAGTGAAAACGGGGCGGGGAGGCCGTTCTTC.

To note about this clone: Other nucleotide sequences from this sample produce the same CDR3. J is TRBJ2-1 and V is TRBV6-2 or TRBV6-3; D is ambiguous. CDR1 MNHEY and CDR2 SVGEGT come from the germline V gene. The CDR3 is 12 amino acids. V lost 3 bases, J lost 9 bases, and 9 bases lay in between. DNA of the CDR3: TGTGCCAGCAGTTATTCTGGCGGTGAGCAGTTCTTC. This translates into CASSYSGGEQFF.

This sequence joins TRBV7-9 and TRBJ2-2; 11 nucleotides line up with TRBD2. Germline lookup yields CDR1 SEHNR and CDR2 FQNEAQ (reference sequence). J gave up 5 bases and V 3 bases, and 5 bases lay outside the gene matches. CDR3 size: 16 residues. CDR3 bases: TGTGCCAGCAGCTTCTCTACTAGCGGGGGAACCGGGGAGCTGTTTTTT. Its protein is CASSFSTSGGTGELFF.

The gene calls are TRBV7-2 and TRBJ2-7, with 8 bases that match TRBD1. The CDR3 is 14 amino acids. V shed 4 bases, J shed 6 bases, and the junction held 8 bases outside the gene matches. CDR1 and CDR2 (germline): SGHTA, FQGNSA. CDR3 protein: CASSYLTGDGEQYF. The CDR3 nucleotides are TGTGCCAGCAGCTACTTGACAGGGGATGGCGAGCAGTACTTC.

The chain has TRBV19 and TRBJ2-1; possibly TRBD2 for D (5 bases). The CDR3 is 13 residues long. Germline assignment: CDR1 LNHDA and CDR2 SQIVND (reference sequence). Trimming pared 1 base from V and 9 bases from J, leaving 10 bases between. CDR3 loop: CASSIGLWVEQFF. In DNA, the CDR3 is TGTGCCAGTAGTATAGGACTATGGGTTGAGCAGTTCTTC.

The V and J genes are TRBV7-7 and TRBJ1-5, with D possibly matching TRBD1 (6 bases). Germline V gene lookup returns CDR1 SSHAT and CDR2 FNYEAQ (reference sequence). The CDR3 consists of 16 residues. Trimming stripped 3 bases from V and 0 bases from J, with 12 bases between. The CDR3 is CASSFRQAISNQPQHF. In nucleotides, the CDR3 is TGTGCCAGCAGCTTCCGACAGGCCATTAGCAATCAGCCCCAGCATTTT.